This T cell receptor (beta chain) was retrieved from a study of cytomegalovirus exposure and HLA in healthy donors. Study results and limitations: A later analysis found TCR association rates differed by HLA locus, highest for DRB1 and lowest for HLA-C.

This clone came up once. What it binds is unknown. With 4 bases removed from V and 5 bases from J, the gap between germline ends came to 19 bases. There are 17 residues in the CDR3. The V gene's germline CDR1 is SGHRS and CDR2 YFSETQ. PCR was performed using 60 Vbeta and 13 Jbeta primers. As originally analysed: Counted up in a later analysis, unique TCR beta chains came to about 80 million, with around 10 million shared. Sequencing used immunoSEQ multiplex PCR; TCRdb keeps in-frame clones, though not all of them. For V, J and clone size, that table is used; D and trimming come from the DNA. The sample records about 100,000 clones, 79% being singletons.

The rearrangement links TRBV5-1 to TRBJ1-6; D not certain. What was sequenced was PBMCs. The TCR comes from a woman aged 40 to 49 in good health and CMV-seronegative. The CDR3 sequence is CASSPSIAASNNSPLHF. The CDR3 DNA is TGCGCCAGCAGCCCCTCCATAGCGGCAAGCAATAATTCACCCCTCCACTTT.